This T cell receptor (beta chain) came from a study of blood T cell repertoires in COVID-19. On the study more broadly: There were acute and convalescent COVID-19 samples, and they came from the United States, Italy and Spain. In each case, the material was cDNA or gDNA derived from T cells, B-cell-depleted T cells, or PBMCs.

Trimming removed 7 bases at V and 0 bases at J, with 12 bases between. Per the germline V gene, CDR1 is WNHNN and CDR2 is SYGVQD (reference sequence). This CDR3 spans 15 amino acids. Repertoires were generated with immunoSEQ multiplex PCR, while TCRdb's copy carries only in-frame clones and drops some. The sample yields 210,000 or so clones, 65% to 90% seen once. This TCR came from a woman between 45 and 65 years old with acute COVID-19. Sequencing input: PBMCs or T cells enriched from blood (not recorded which). This chain joins TRBV10-1 and TRBJ1-4; no firm D call. CDR3 sequence reads: CASKQKEATNEKLFF. The CDR3 coding sequence is TGCGCCAGCAAACAGAAAGAAGCAACTAATGAAAAACTGTTTTTT.